The source of this T cell receptor beta chain is a study of blood T cell repertoires in COVID-19. About the research overall: The United States, Italy and Spain were the sources of the acute and convalescent COVID-19 samples. The cDNA or gDNA used as material had been derived from T cells, B-cell-depleted T cells, or PBMCs.

As concerns this clone: The junction shows a germline mismatch at one end, possibly a read error.

As handled by the study authors: Amplification from reference gene primers served as the basis for estimated nucleated cell counts. TCRdb keeps only in-frame clones here, not all; method: immunoSEQ multiplex PCR. The DNA was the basis for D and trimming; V, J and clone size are from that table. Among fewer than 400,000 clones listed, approximately 81% were seen once. The CDR3 has 12 amino acids. The germline gives CDR1 LGHDT, CDR2 YNNKEL (reference sequence). The sequence came from a woman in her late teens or twenties with acute or convalescent COVID-19. The V gene is TRBV3-1 (or the pseudogene TRBV3-2), the J gene TRBJ1-2, with 11 positions matching TRBD1. Source material: peripheral blood. Written as DNA, the CDR3 is TGTGCCAGCAGCCCCGGACAGGGGGCCTCCTCCTTC. This gives the protein CASSPGQGASSF.